The present TCR beta chain was sequenced within a study of cytomegalovirus exposure and HLA in healthy donors. All donors participated as healthy donors of bone marrow. The study, taken as a whole, reports: A later analysis linked a missense DCLRE1C variant to TCR beta V- and J-gene trimming. With high specificity and sensitivity, the classifier reportedly diagnosed cytomegalovirus status. In a later analysis, TCR association rates varied by HLA locus: DRB1 most, HLA-C fewest.

The PCR was carried out with 60 Vbeta primers and 13 Jbeta primers. The data were produced by immunoSEQ multiplex PCR, yet TCRdb's version contains in-frame clones alone and is incomplete. This table has 85,000 to 120,000 clones, approximately 77% appearing once. V lost 1 base to trimming and J lost 3 bases; unmatched junction nucleotides: 6. CDR1 and CDR2 (germline): SGHTA, FQGNSA. The CDR3 contains 16 residues. On this clone itself: What it binds is unknown.

The sequence was obtained from a male donor in good health and CMV-seropositive. The material sequenced was PBMCs. The chain uses TRBV7-2 and TRBJ2-1, with 7 bases aligning to TRBD2. CDR3 protein: CASSLVLPSGYNEQFF. CDR3 nucleotide sequence: TGTGCCAGCAGCTTAGTCCTGCCTAGCGGCTACAATGAGCAGTTCTTC.